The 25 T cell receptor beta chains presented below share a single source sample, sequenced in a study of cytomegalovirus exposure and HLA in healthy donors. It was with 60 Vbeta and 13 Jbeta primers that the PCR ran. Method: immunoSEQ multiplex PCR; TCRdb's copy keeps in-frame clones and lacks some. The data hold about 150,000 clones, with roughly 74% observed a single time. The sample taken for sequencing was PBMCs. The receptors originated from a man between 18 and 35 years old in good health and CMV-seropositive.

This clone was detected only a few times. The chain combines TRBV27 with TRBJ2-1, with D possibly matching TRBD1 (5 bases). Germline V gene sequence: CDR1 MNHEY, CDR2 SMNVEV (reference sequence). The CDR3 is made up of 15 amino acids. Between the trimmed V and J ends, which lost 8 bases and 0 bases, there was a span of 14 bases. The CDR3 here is CASGRTDSSYNEQFF. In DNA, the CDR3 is TGTGCCAGCGGACGTACTGACAGCTCCTACAATGAGCAGTTCTTC.

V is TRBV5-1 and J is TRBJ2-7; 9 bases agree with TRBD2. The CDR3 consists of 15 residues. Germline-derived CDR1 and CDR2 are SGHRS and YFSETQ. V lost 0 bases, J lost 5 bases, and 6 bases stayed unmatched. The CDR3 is CASSLDAGGHHEQYF. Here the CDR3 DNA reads TGCGCCAGCAGCTTGGATGCGGGAGGGCACCACGAGCAGTACTTC.

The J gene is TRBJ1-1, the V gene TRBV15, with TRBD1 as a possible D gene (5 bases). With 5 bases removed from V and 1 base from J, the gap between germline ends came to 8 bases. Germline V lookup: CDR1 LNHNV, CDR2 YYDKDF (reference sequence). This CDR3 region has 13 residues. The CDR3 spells CATSPQGNTEAFF. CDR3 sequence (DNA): TGTGCCACCAGCCCTCAGGGGAACACTGAAGCTTTCTTT.

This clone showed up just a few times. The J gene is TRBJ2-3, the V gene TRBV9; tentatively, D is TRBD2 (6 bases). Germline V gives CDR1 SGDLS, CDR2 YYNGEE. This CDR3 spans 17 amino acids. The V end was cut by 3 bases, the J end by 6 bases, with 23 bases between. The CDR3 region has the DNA TGTGCCAGCAGCGCCTCCCTGGGGGACTCGGTTGGGGATACGCAGTATTTT. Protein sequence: CASSASLGDSVGDTQYF.

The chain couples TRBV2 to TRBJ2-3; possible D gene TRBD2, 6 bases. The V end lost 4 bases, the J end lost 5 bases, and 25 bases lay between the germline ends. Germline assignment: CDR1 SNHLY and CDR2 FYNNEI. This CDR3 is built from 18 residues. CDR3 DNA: TGTGCCAGCAGTGGAGCCGGAGGGGCAGTTGGGCCCCGAGATACGCAGTATTTT. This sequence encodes CASSGAGGAVGPRDTQYF.

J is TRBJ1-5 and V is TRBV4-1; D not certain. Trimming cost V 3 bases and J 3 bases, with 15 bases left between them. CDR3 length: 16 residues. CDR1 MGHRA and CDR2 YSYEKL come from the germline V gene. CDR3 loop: CASSHFPVRINQPQHF. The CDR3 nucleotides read TGCGCCAGCAGCCACTTCCCAGTACGTATCAATCAGCCCCAGCATTTT.

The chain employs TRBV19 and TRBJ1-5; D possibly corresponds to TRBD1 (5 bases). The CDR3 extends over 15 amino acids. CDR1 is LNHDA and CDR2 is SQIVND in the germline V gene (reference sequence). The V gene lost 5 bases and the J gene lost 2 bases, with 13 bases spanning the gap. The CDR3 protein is CASSRGEPGNQPQHF. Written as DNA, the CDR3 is TGTGCCAGTAGTCGGGGGGAGCCAGGCAATCAGCCCCAGCATTTT. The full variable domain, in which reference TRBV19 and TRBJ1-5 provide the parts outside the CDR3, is DGGITQSPKYLFRKEGQNVTLSCEQNLNHDAMYWYRQDPGQGLRLIYYSQIVNDFQKGDIAEGYSVSREKKESFPLTVTSAQKNPTAFYLCASSRGEPGNQPQHFGDGTRLSIL.

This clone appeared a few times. The CDR3 DNA reads TGCGCCAGCAGCTTGGGACAGCTGAATTCACCCCTCCACTTT. Translation: CASSLGQLNSPLHF. The V call is TRBV5-1, the J call TRBJ1-6; TRBD1 might be the D (5 bases). Per germline, CDR1 SGHRS and CDR2 YFSETQ. The CDR3 runs to 14 residues. Trimming removed 0 bases at V and 7 bases at J, with 8 bases between.

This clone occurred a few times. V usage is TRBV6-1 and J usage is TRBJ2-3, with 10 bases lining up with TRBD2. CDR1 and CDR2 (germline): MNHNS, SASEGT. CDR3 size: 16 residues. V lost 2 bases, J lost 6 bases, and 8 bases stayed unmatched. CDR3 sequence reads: CASSELASGSWDTQYF. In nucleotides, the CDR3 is TGTGCCAGCAGTGAATTGGCTAGCGGGAGCTGGGATACGCAGTATTTT.

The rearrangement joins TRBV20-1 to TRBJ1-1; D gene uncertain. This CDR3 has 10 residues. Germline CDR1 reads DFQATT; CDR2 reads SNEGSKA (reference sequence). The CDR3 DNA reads TGCAGCCGAGGGTACACTGAAGCTTTCTTT. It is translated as CSRGYTEAFF.

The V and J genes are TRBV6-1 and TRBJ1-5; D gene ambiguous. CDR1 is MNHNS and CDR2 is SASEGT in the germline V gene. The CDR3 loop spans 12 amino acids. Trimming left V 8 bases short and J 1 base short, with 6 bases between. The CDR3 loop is CASGQSNQPQHF. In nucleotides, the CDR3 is TGTGCCAGCGGGCAGAGCAATCAGCCCCAGCATTTT.

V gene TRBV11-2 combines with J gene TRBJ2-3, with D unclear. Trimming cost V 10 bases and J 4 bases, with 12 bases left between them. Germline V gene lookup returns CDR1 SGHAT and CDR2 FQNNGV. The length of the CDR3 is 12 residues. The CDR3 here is CATFSPPDTQYF. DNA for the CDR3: TGTGCCACCTTTTCCCCCCCAGATACGCAGTATTTT. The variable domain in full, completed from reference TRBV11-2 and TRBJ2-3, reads EAGVAQSPRYKIIEKRQSVAFWCNPISGHATLYWYQQILGQGPKLLIQFQNNGVVDDSQLPKDRFSAERLKGVDSTLKIQPAKLEDSAVYLCATFSPPDTQYFGPGTRLTVL.

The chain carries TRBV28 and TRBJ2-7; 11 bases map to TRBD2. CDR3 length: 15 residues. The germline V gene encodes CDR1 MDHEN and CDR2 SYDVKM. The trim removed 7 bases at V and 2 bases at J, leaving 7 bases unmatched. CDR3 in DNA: TGTGCCAGCACCCTAGGGACTAGCGGTACCTACGAGCAGTACTTC. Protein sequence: CASTLGTSGTYEQYF.

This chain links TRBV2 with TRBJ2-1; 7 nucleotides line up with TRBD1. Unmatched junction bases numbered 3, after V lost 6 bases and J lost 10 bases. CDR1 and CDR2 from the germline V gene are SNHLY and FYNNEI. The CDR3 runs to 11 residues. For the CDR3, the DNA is TGTGCCAGCAGCTGGACAGGCGAGCAGTTCTTC. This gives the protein CASSWTGEQFF.

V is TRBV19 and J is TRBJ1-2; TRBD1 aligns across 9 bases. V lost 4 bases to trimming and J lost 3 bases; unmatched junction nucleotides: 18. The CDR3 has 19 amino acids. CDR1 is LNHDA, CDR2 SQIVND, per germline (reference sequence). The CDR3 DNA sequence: TGTGCCAGTAGTACAGACCGCCGGGACAGGGTGCCCCATCACTATGGCTACACCTTC. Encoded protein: CASSTDRRDRVPHHYGYTF.

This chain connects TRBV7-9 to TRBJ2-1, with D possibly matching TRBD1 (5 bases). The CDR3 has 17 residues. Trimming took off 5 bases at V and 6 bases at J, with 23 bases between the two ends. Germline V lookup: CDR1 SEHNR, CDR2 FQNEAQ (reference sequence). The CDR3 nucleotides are TGTGCCAGCAGCACGCGACTCAGGGTTTATAATATCAATGAGCAGTTCTTC. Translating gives CASSTRLRVYNINEQFF.

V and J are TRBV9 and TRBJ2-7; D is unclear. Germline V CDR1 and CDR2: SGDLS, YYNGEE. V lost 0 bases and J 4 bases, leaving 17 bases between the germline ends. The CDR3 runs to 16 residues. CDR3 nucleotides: TGTGCCAGCAGCGTAGGTTCAGGCGCTCCCATGTACGAGCAGTACTTC. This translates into CASSVGSGAPMYEQYF.

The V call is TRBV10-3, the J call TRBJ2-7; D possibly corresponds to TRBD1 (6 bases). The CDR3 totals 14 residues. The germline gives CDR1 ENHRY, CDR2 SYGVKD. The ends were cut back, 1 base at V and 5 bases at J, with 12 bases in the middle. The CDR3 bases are TGTGCCATCAGTGAGTTAACAGGGATCGACGAGCAGTACTTC. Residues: CAISELTGIDEQYF.

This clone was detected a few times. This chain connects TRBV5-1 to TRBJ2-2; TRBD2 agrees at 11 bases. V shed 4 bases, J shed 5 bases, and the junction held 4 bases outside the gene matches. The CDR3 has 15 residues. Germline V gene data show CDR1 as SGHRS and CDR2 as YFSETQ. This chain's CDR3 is CASSTASGRTGELFF. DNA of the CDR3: TGCGCCAGCAGCACCGCTAGCGGGAGGACCGGGGAGCTGTTTTTT.

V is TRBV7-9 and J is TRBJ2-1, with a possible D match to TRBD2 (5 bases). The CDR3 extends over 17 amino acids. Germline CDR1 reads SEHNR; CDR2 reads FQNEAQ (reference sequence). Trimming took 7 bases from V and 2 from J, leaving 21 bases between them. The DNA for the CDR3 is TGTGCCAGCATTAAGGGAGAACTCGATGCCCCCTACAATGAGCAGTTCTTC. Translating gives CASIKGELDAPYNEQFF. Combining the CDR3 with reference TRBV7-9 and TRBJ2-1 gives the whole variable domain DTGVSQNPRHKITKRGQNVTFRCDPISEHNRLYWYRQTLGQGPEFLTYFQNEAQLEKSRLLSDRFSAERPKGSFSTLEIQRTEQGDSAMYLCASIKGELDAPYNEQFFGPGTRLTVL.

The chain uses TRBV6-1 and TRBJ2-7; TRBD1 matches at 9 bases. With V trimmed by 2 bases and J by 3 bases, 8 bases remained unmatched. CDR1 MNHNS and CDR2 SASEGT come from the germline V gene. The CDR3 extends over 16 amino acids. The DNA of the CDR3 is TGTGCCAGCAGTGAACATCCGGGACAGGGAGGCTACGAGCAGTACTTC. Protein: CASSEHPGQGGYEQYF.

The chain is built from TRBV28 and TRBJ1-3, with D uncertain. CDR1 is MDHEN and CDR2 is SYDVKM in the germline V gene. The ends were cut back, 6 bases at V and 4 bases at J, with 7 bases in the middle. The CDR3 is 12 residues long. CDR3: CASRIAGNTIYF. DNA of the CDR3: TGTGCCAGCAGAATAGCGGGAAACACCATATATTTT.

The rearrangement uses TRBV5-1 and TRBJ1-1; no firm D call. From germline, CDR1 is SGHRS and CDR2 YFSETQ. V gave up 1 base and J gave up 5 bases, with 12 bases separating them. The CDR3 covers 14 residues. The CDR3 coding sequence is TGCGCCAGCAGCTTGTACACCCCCCAGACTGAAGCTTTCTTT. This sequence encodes CASSLYTPQTEAFF.

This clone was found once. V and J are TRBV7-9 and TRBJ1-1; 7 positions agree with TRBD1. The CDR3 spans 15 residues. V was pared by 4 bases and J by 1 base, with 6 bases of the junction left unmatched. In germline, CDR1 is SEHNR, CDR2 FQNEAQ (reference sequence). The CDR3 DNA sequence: TGTGCCAGCAGCTCAACAGGGGCTAGGAACACTGAAGCTTTCTTT. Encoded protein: CASSSTGARNTEAFF.

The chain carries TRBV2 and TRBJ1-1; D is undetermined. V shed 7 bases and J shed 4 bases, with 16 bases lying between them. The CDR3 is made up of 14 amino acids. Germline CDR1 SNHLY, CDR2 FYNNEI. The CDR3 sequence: CASTERSWLTEAFF. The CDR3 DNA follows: TGTGCCAGCACCGAACGTTCTTGGCTCACTGAAGCTTTCTTT.